The 24 T cell receptor beta chains given below trace back to one sample, sequenced in a study of long-term antiretroviral therapy in people with HIV. Assay version v3.0 of immunoSEQ was used, and it was run at survey level. The repertoire was sequenced with immunoSEQ multiplex PCR; TCRdb's copy has only in-frame clones and lacks some. The data show tens of thousands of clones, roughly 93% seen once. The sequencing used unsorted PBMCs, collected approximately 7.4 years after starting antiretroviral therapy. The receptor set was obtained from a man aged 50 to 60 with HIV.

The rearrangement uses TRBV5-4 and TRBJ2-7; 8 nucleotides line up with TRBD1. This CDR3 spans 14 amino acids. Germline V gene sequence: CDR1 SGHNT, CDR2 YYREEE (reference sequence). The V gene end was trimmed by 2 bases and the J gene end by 7 bases; junction bases not matched to a gene: 8. CDR3 in DNA: TGTGCCAGCAGCTTCGGACAGGGTGGAAAAGAGCAGTACTTC. The encoded protein is CASSFGQGGKEQYF.

The gene calls are TRBV4-3 and TRBJ2-7; 7 bases are shared with TRBD2. The junction had 9 bases not matched to a gene; V was cut back by 1 base and J by 0 bases. CDR3 size: 17 residues. Germline CDR1 is LGHNA and CDR2 is YSLEER. CDR3 loop: CASSQGVTGGHSYEQYF. DNA of the CDR3: TGCGCCAGCAGCCAAGGGGTAACGGGGGGTCACTCCTACGAGCAGTACTTC.

This clone was found once. The V and J genes are TRBV18 and TRBJ1-6; the match to TRBD1 covers 8 bases. This CDR3 is 18 amino acids long. The V segment lost 2 bases and the J segment 0 bases; nucleotides outside the gene matches: 6. The germline gives CDR1 KGHSH, CDR2 LQKENI. CDR3 residues: CASSPTGGSISYNSPLHF. As DNA, the CDR3 is TGTGCCAGCTCACCAACAGGGGGTTCTATCTCCTATAATTCACCCCTCCACTTT.

The chain employs TRBV5-1 and TRBJ2-2; TRBD1 agrees at 7 bases. This CDR3 is built from 15 residues. Trimming removed 4 bases from V and 5 bases from J; junction bases left unmatched: 8. Germline V CDR1 and CDR2: SGHRS, YFSETQ. The CDR3 nucleotides read TGCGCCAGCAGCCCTGACAGGGTGGAAACCGGGGAGCTGTTTTTT. Protein: CASSPDRVETGELFF. The whole variable domain, remainder taken from reference TRBV5-1 and TRBJ2-2, is KAGVTQTPRYLIKTRGQQVTLSCSPISGHRSVSWYQQTPGQGLQFLFEYFSETQRNKGNFPGRFSGRQFSNSRSEMNVSTLELGDSALYLCASSPDRVETGELFFGEGSRLTVL.

V gene TRBV2 combines with J gene TRBJ1-5; a possible D gene is TRBD1 (5 bases). CDR3 size: 13 residues. Germline lookup yields CDR1 SNHLY and CDR2 FYNNEI. The V and J ends lost 4 bases and 6 bases respectively, with 10 bases between them. CDR3 nucleotides: TGTGCCAGCAGTGTTGCAGGGAGTCAGCCCCAGCATTTT. Translation gives CASSVAGSQPQHF.

The chain is built from TRBV4-1 and TRBJ1-2; TRBD1 might be the D (5 bases). The CDR3 is 15 amino acids. V lost 0 bases to trimming and J lost 7 bases, with 15 bases between them. Germline CDR1 MGHRA, CDR2 YSYEKL. Written as DNA, the CDR3 is TGCGCCAGCAGCCAAGATAGAGGGGATGGAGGTGGCTACACCTTC. Translated, it gives CASSQDRGDGGGYTF.

This chain links TRBV28 with TRBJ2-6; D unclear. CDR1 is MDHEN, CDR2 SYDVKM, per germline. Trimming shortened V by 3 bases and J by 0 bases, and 9 bases separated the two germline ends. The CDR3 totals 16 residues. The CDR3 loop reads CASSFLNPSGANVLTF. In nucleotides, the CDR3 is TGTGCCAGCAGTTTTCTTAACCCCTCTGGGGCCAACGTCCTGACTTTC.

V and J are TRBV14 and TRBJ2-7; 7 bases map to TRBD1. Germline loops: CDR1 SGHDN, CDR2 FVKESK. CDR3 length: 16 amino acids. Losses at the gene ends were 4 bases for V and 2 bases for J; bases not matched to a gene: 11. CDR3 in amino acids: CASSLITGVLPYEQYF. CDR3 coding DNA: TGTGCCAGCAGCCTTATTACAGGGGTGCTTCCCTACGAGCAGTACTTC.

The V gene is TRBV7-3, the J gene TRBJ2-1, with D perhaps matching TRBD2 (6 bases). The CDR3 is 13 amino acids. In germline, CDR1 is SGHTA, CDR2 FQGTGA. V was trimmed by 5 bases and J by 6 bases, leaving 11 bases between them. Here the CDR3 DNA reads TGTGCCAGCAGCCCCACCGGGGGCAATGAGCAGTTCTTC. Residues: CASSPTGGNEQFF.

This chain uses TRBV5-4 with TRBJ2-5; 8 bases line up with TRBD1. CDR3 length equals 17 residues. The junction had 12 bases not matched to a gene; V was cut back by 0 bases and J by 5 bases. The germline V gene has CDR1 SGHNT and CDR2 YYREEE (reference sequence). As DNA, the CDR3 is TGTGCCAGCAGCTTGGAAGGCTTGAACAGGGGGTTGGAGACCCAGTACTTC. It is translated as CASSLEGLNRGLETQYF.

The V call is TRBV30, the J call TRBJ1-3; a possible D gene is TRBD1 (6 bases). CDR3 size: 16 residues. The V gene lost 5 bases and the J gene lost 0 bases, with 17 bases spanning the gap. Germline V gives CDR1 GTSNPN, CDR2 SVGIG (reference sequence). CDR3 coding DNA: TGTGCCTGGGTGGGGACAAAGGGGATCTCTGGAAACACCATATATTTT. This translates into CAWVGTKGISGNTIYF.

In this sample, this clone turned up once. The chain is built from TRBV29-1 and TRBJ2-7; TRBD1 matches at 11 bases. Germline lookup yields CDR1 SQVTM and CDR2 ANQGSEA. V lost 7 bases, J lost 5 bases, and 7 bases stayed unmatched. The CDR3 covers 13 residues. For the CDR3, the DNA is TGCAGCGCCTATCGGGACAGGGGGAACGAGCAGTACTTC. It specifies CSAYRDRGNEQYF.

J is TRBJ2-7 and V is TRBV6-5, with 10 bases lining up with TRBD1. The V and J ends lost 6 bases and 2 bases, in that order; junction bases with no gene match: 7. CDR3 size: 15 residues. Germline assignment: CDR1 MNHEY and CDR2 SVGAGI. The DNA for the CDR3 is TGTGCCAGCAGCCCGGGGACAGGGGTCACCTACGAGCAGTACTTC. Translation: CASSPGTGVTYEQYF.

This clone was picked up one time. The CDR3 nucleotides read TGTGCCAGCAGCTTGGGGACACCGTGGGCAAGCTACACCTTC. Protein sequence: CASSLGTPWASYTF. This chain uses TRBV5-6 with TRBJ1-2, with a possible D match to TRBD1 (5 bases). The CDR3 is 14 amino acids. V dropped 0 bases and J dropped 9 bases, with 15 bases sitting between them. Germline V gene lookup returns CDR1 SGHDT and CDR2 YYEEEE.

The chain couples TRBV10-3 to TRBJ1-1, with no clear D. The ends were cut back, 10 bases at V and 1 base at J, with 13 bases in the middle. The CDR3 contains 13 residues. CDR1 is ENHRY, CDR2 SYGVKD, per germline. CDR3 nucleotide sequence: TGTGCCACCAAGCGGCCTGAGAACACTGAAGCTTTCTTT. Protein sequence: CATKRPENTEAFF.

The chain joins TRBV5-6 to TRBJ2-3; D not resolved. CDR1 is SGHDT, CDR2 YYEEEE, per germline. The CDR3 is 15 residues long. The V end lost 0 bases, the J end lost 2 bases, and 10 bases lay between the germline ends. The CDR3 DNA reads as TGTGCCAGCAGCTTGGGATTGGGGTCCACAGATACGCAGTATTTT. Protein sequence: CASSLGLGSTDTQYF.

The chain joins TRBV11-3 to TRBJ1-4; D remains unclear. The CDR3 is made up of 11 amino acids. Germline V gives CDR1 SGHNT, CDR2 YENEEA. The V gene lost 3 bases and the J gene lost 7 bases, with 3 bases spanning the gap. CDR3 nucleotides: TGTGCCAGCAGCTTGGGTGAAAAACTGTTTTTT. Translating it yields CASSLGEKLFF.

The rearrangement links TRBV7-2 to TRBJ2-1; 7 nucleotides agree with TRBD1. Trimming cost V 4 bases and J 8 bases; bases outside gene matches: 2. Germline V gene sequence: CDR1 SGHTA, CDR2 FQGNSA. The CDR3 loop spans 12 amino acids. CDR3 sequence (DNA): TGTGCCAGCAGCTGGACAGGTTATGAGCAGTTCTTC. Translation: CASSWTGYEQFF.

The chain is built from TRBV1 and TRBJ1-1. TRBV1 is a pseudogene locus. There are 17 residues in the CDR3. The CDR3 loop reads CTSSQATLHPWAEEAFF. CDR3 sequence (DNA): TGCACCAGCAGCCAAGCGACCTTACATCCCTGGGCGGAAGAAGCTTTCTTT.

V is TRBV5-1 and J is TRBJ1-2; maybe TRBD1 (5 bases). The CDR3 totals 14 residues. Trimming pared 5 bases from V and 7 bases from J, leaving 18 bases between. The V gene's germline CDR1 is SGHRS and CDR2 YFSETQ. Here the CDR3 reads CASSPPGAAIGYTF. CDR3 nucleotide sequence: TGCGCCAGCAGTCCTCCCGGGGCGGCTATTGGCTACACCTTC.

The V call is TRBV5-1, the J call TRBJ1-6, with 7 bases that match TRBD1. In germline, CDR1 is SGHRS, CDR2 YFSETQ. J lost 2 bases, V lost 3 bases, and 2 bases had no gene match. This CDR3 spans 15 amino acids. The CDR3 here is CASSSGTAYNSPLHF. In DNA form, the CDR3 reads TGCGCCAGCAGCTCCGGGACAGCCTATAATTCACCCCTCCACTTT.

The genes are TRBV25-1 and TRBJ1-1; no clear D gene. V shed 5 bases and J shed 1 base, with 2 bases lying between them. This CDR3 comprises 11 residues. Germline V gene sequence: CDR1 MGHDK, CDR2 SYGVNS. In DNA form, the CDR3 reads TGTGCCAGCAGTTGGAACACTGAAGCTTTCTTT. Amino acid sequence: CASSWNTEAFF.

V is TRBV29-1 and J is TRBJ2-7; D may be TRBD2 (6 bases). CDR3 length: 13 residues. Germline loops: CDR1 SQVTM, CDR2 ANQGSEA. V lost 6 bases, J lost 1 base, and 13 bases lay in between. The CDR3 bases are TGCAGCGTGGCGGGGCGCGGATCCTACGAGCAGTACTTC. Translating gives CSVAGRGSYEQYF.

This chain links TRBV5-4 with TRBJ1-4, with D tentatively TRBD1 (5 bases). CDR3 length: 15 amino acids. Germline assignment: CDR1 SGHNT and CDR2 YYREEE (reference sequence). V shed 1 base and J shed 0 bases, with 7 bases lying between them. CDR3 sequence (DNA): TGTGCCAGCAGCTTGCGGGGGTCAACTAATGAAAAACTGTTTTTT. Its protein is CASSLRGSTNEKLFF.